This T cell receptor beta chain was observed in a study of blood T cell repertoires in COVID-19. The V end lost 3 bases, the J end lost 5 bases, and 14 bases lay between the germline ends. The length of the CDR3 is 14 residues. The V gene's germline CDR1 is MNHEY and CDR2 SMNVEV (reference sequence). Methods used by the authors: Reference gene primer amplification yielded estimated nucleated cell counts. TCRdb keeps only in-frame clones here, not all; method: immunoSEQ multiplex PCR. V and J calls and clone size are those listed in that table; D and trimming were worked out from the DNA. The sample gives approximately 300,000 clones, roughly 90% of which show up once; less than 4% is in the top ten. Before they entered the study, exposed participants had met a COVID-19 case within 2 weeks.

The sequenced sample consisted of PBMCs or T cells enriched from blood (not recorded which). The sequence derives from a young woman who had been exposed to COVID-19. The V and J genes are TRBV27 and TRBJ2-7, with D possibly matching TRBD1 (6 bases). The CDR3 nucleotides are TGTGCCAGCAGTTTCACAGGGACCGACAACGAGCAGTACTTC. This sequence encodes CASSFTGTDNEQYF.